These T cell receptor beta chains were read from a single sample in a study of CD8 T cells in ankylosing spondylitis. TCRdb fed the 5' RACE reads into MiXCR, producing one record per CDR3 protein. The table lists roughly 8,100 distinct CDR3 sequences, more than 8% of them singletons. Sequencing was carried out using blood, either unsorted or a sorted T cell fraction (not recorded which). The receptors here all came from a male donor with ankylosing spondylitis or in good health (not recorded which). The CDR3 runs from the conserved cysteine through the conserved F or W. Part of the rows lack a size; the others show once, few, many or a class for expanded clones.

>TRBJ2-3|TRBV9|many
CASSVVGLAADTQYF
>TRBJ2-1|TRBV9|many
CASSVEGSGGADYNEQFF
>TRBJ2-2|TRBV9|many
CASSRRGGGRGTGELFF
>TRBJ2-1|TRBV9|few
CASSPYLYNEQFF
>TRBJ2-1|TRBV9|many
CASSVVPGDNEQFF
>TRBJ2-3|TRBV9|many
CASDSGGTDTQYF
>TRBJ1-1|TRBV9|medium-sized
CASSLSPGTEAFF
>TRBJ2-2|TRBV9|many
CASSVIAGTNTGELFF
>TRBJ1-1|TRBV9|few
CASSHREGEAFF
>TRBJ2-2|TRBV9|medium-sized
CASSGRTSGHTGELFF
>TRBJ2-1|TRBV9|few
CASSASGGLYNEQFF
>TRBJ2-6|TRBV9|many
CASSNSGANVLTF
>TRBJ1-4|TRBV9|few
CASSNGDTNEKLFF
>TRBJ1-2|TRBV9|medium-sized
CASSVAGAYGYTF
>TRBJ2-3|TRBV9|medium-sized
CASSALVRGRTDTQYF
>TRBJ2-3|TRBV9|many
CASSHSPDTQYF
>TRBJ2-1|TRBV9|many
CASSGSGSLFF
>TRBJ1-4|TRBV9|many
CASSPGDYATNEKLFF
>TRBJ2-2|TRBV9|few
CASSVAGGRDTGELFF
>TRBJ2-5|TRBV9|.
CASSVRTSGGETQYF
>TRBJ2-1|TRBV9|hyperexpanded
CASSVSEGALNEQFF
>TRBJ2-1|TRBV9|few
CASSPRTSGSILNEQFF
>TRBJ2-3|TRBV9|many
CASSGRLARTTDTQYF
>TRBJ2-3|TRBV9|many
CASSFTSLESTQYF
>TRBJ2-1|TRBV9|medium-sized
CASSQDRVDNEQFF
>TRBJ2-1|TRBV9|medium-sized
CASSGSGIGDEQFF
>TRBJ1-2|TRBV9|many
CASSVDTGGGYGYTF
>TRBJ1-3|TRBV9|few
CASGTAGNTIYF
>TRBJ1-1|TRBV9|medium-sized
CASSVAQGVNTEAFF
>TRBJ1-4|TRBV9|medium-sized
CASSVAGAANEKLFF
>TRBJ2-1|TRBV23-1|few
CASSQSRHSNEQFF
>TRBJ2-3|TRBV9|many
CASTGADNTQYF
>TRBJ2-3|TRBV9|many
CASSVDGGDDTQYF
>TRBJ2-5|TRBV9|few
CASSLSGGPGETQYF
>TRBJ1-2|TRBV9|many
CASSPIPGSNYGYTF
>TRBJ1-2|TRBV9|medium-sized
CASREPGQGQDGYTF